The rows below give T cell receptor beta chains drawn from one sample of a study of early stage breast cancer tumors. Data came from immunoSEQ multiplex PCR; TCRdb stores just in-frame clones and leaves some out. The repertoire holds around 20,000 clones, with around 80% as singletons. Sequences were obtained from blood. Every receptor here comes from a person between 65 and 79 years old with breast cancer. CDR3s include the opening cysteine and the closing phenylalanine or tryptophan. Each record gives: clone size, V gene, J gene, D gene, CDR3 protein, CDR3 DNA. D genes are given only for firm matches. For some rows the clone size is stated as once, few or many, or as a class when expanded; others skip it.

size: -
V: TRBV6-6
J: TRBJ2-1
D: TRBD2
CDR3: CASSPGLAGGYNEQFF
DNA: TGTGCCAGCAGCCCAGGACTAGCGGGGGGGTACAATGAGCAGTTCTTC

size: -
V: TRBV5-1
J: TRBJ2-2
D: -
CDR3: CASSPGGVTGELFF
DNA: TGCGCCAGCAGCCCGGGGGGCGTAACCGGGGAGCTGTTTTTT

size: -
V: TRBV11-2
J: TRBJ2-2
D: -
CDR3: CASSARTANTGELFF
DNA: TGTGCCAGCAGCGCCAGGACAGCAAACACCGGGGAGCTGTTTTTT

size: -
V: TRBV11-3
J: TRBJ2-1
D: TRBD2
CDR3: CASSPRTSGGHNEQFF
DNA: TGTGCCAGCAGCCCGCGGACTAGCGGGGGCCACAATGAGCAGTTCTTC

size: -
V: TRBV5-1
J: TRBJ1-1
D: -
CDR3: CASSFEGRPEAFF
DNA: TGCGCCAGCAGCTTCGAGGGAAGGCCTGAAGCTTTCTTT

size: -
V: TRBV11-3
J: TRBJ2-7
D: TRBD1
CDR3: CASSLRTGYEQYF
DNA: TGTGCCAGCAGCCTACGGACAGGCTACGAGCAGTACTTC

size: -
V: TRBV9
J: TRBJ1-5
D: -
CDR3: CASSDSGGLNQPQHF
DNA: TGTGCCAGCAGCGATTCGGGGGGGCTCAATCAGCCCCAGCATTTT

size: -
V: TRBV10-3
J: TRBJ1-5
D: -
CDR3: CAISEGRGNNQPQHF
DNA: TGTGCCATCAGTGAGGGCCGGGGGAACAATCAGCCCCAGCATTTT

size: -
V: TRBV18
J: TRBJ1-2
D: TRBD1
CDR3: CASSPTGQGGQYGYTF
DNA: TGTGCCAGCTCACCAACCGGACAGGGAGGGCAGTATGGCTACACCTTC

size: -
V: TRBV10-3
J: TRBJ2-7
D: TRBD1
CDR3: CAISEPGTGGGEQYF
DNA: TGTGCCATCAGTGAACCCGGGACAGGGGGCGGTGAGCAGTACTTC

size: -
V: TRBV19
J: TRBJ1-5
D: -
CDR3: CASRLQGRINQPQHF
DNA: TGTGCCAGTAGGCTACAGGGTAGGATAAACCAGCCCCAGCATTTT

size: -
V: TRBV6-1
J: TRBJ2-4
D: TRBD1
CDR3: CASSESPGGRDIQYF
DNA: TGTGCCAGCAGTGAATCCCCAGGGGGCCGTGACATTCAGTACTTC

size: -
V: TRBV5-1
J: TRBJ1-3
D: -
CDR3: CASSSTGLSGNTIYF
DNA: TGCGCCAGCAGCTCAACGGGACTTTCAGGAAACACCATATATTTT

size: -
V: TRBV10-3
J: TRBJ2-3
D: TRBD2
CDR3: CAINQRGVGTDTQYF
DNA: TGTGCCATCAACCAGCGGGGGGTGGGCACAGATACGCAGTATTTT

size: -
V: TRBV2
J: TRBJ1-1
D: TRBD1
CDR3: CASGQAPNTEAFF
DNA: TGTGCCAGCGGACAGGCGCCGAACACTGAAGCTTTCTTT

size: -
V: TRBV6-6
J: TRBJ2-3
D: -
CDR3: CASSHGQLTDTQYF
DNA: TGTGCCAGCAGCCACGGACAGCTCACAGATACGCAGTATTTT

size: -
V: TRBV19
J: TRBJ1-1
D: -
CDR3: CASSDQGGGTEAFF
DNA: TGTGCCAGTAGTGACCAGGGTGGCGGCACTGAAGCTTTCTTT

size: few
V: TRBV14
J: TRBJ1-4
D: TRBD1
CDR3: CASSRVPGQGAREKLFF
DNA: TGTGCCAGCAGCCGCGTCCCGGGACAGGGGGCTCGGGAAAAACTGTTTTTT

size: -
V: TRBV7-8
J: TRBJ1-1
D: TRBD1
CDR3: CASSPRQGLNTEAFF
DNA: TGTGCCAGCAGCCCCAGACAGGGCCTGAACACTGAAGCTTTCTTT

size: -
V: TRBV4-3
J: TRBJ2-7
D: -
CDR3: CASSQERSWDEQYF
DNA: TGCGCCAGCAGCCAAGAGCGGTCTTGGGACGAGCAGTACTTC

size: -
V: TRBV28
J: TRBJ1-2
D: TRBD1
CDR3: CASSGTVREGYTF
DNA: TGTGCCAGCAGTGGGACAGTACGTGAAGGCTACACCTTC

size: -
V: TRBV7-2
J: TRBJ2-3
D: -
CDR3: CASSPGLGPADTQYF
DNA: TGTGCCAGCAGCCCCGGGTTGGGGCCCGCAGATACGCAGTATTTT

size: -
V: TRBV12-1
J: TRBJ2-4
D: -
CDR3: CASSSTSLTGGLTKNIQYF
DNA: TGTGCCAGCAGCTCGACCTCCCTGACAGGGGGCTTAACCAAAAACATTCAGTACTTC

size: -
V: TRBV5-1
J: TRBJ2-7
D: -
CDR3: CASSSGSSYEQYF
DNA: TGCGCCAGCAGCTCGGGGAGCTCCTACGAGCAGTACTTC

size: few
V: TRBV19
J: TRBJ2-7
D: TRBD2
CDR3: CASSIDQLAGTYEQYF
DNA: TGTGCCAGTAGTATAGATCAGCTAGCGGGGACCTACGAGCAGTACTTC